This is a list of T cell receptor beta chains from one sample in a study of Tregs in tolerant kidney transplant recipients. Antigen specificity for these receptors is unknown. TCRdb's table, derived via immunoSEQ multiplex PCR, lists solely in-frame clones and lacks some. Here the sample spans 2,500 to 3,000 clones, 40% being singletons. The sequenced material came from Tregs from blood cultured with allogeneic cells. These receptors all stem from a human donor in good health. Both conserved end residues are part of each CDR3. A D gene is named only where the DNA matches it firmly. Not every row has a clone size; where given, it reads once, few, many or a size class.

j_call | clone_size | d_call | v_call | cdr3_aa
TRBJ2-3 | medium-sized | - | TRBV5-1 | CASSSLRGSTDTQYF
TRBJ1-6 | - | TRBD1 | TRBV6-5 | CASRTDRLYNSPLHF
TRBJ2-5 | - | - | TRBV5-4 | CASSLGRQKETQYF
TRBJ2-1 | - | TRBD2 | TRBV18 | CASSPSGGSYNEQFF
TRBJ2-7 | large | TRBD2 | TRBV4-2 | CASSQDMASGSHYEQYF
TRBJ2-1 | few | - | TRBV7-2 | CASSLEFSSGNEQFF
TRBJ1-2 | medium-sized | - | TRBV28 | CASSSINFYGYTF
TRBJ2-7 | large | - | TRBV25-1 | CASSVTGKAGHEQYF
TRBJ1-1 | - | TRBD1 | TRBV11-2 | CASSQQPRGTEAFF
TRBJ1-1 | large | - | TRBV10-2 | CASSPAGNTEAFF
TRBJ1-6 | few | TRBD1 | TRBV6-6 | CASSYTTGVGSPLHF
TRBJ1-1 | - | - | TRBV6-1 | CASSERRLRAFF
TRBJ2-1 | few | TRBD2 | TRBV6-5 | CASSSSGGGDYNEQFF
TRBJ2-7 | few | - | TRBV5-6 | CASSLYSYYEQYF
TRBJ2-1 | - | - | TRBV10-3 | CATERGQLGYNEQFF
TRBJ1-2 | - | - | TRBV6-5 | CASSYEGRGYGYTF
TRBJ2-5 | - | TRBD2 | TRBV5-5 | CASSVPGLAEETQYF
TRBJ1-2 | - | - | TRBV5-4 | CASSLQGFYGYTF
TRBJ1-3 | once | - | TRBV27 | CASSPRGSGNTIYF
TRBJ2-7 | - | - | TRBV27 | CASSLIRVLGYEQYF
TRBJ2-1 | - | TRBD2 | TRBV13 | CASSPGRAGGPSEQFF
TRBJ1-2 | large | - | TRBV7-3 | CASSLTDRHGYTF
TRBJ1-5 | - | - | TRBV29-1 | CSVAATSGTGSNQPQHF
TRBJ2-5 | - | - | TRBV5-1 | CASSLAGRGEGETQYF
TRBJ2-5 | few | - | TRBV1 | CTSSSQREHSKETQYF
TRBJ1-4 | large | - | TRBV5-5 | CASSLGYGVQAYEKLFF
TRBJ2-7 | - | - | TRBV7-8 | CASSLDRAGEQYF
TRBJ2-3 | few | - | TRBV5-4 | CASSLRWVSGTDTQYF
TRBJ2-7 | medium-sized | - | TRBV9 | CASSAQTGFTYEQYF
TRBJ1-4 | - | - | TRBV6-5 | CASGGRQKELFF
TRBJ2-7 | few | - | TRBV2 | CASSAAYEQYF
TRBJ2-3 | - | TRBD2 | TRBV7-9 | CASSPLAGWADTQYF
TRBJ1-1 | - | - | TRBV6-5 | CASSEYRMNTEAFF
TRBJ2-5 | - | - | TRBV18 | CASSPSRNQETQYF
TRBJ1-5 | - | - | TRBV2 | CASGRHLSNQPQHF
TRBJ2-3 | - | - | TRBV29-1 | CSVGGAGQTDTQYF
TRBJ2-1 | few | - | TRBV6-6 | CASKVGLTIYNEQFF
TRBJ2-7 | medium-sized | - | TRBV7-9 | CASSLARGKYEQYF
TRBJ2-1 | - | - | TRBV27 | CASSLAGSSYNEQFF
TRBJ1-3 | - | - | TRBV10-1 | CASSEGSRNTIYF
TRBJ1-2 | few | TRBD1 | TRBV5-4 | CASSLPPGQRSGGYTF
TRBJ2-7 | - | - | TRBV11-2 | CASPVPGEYF
TRBJ2-1 | large | - | TRBV4-1 | CASSQSVARSYNEQFF
TRBJ1-4 | - | - | TRBV7-9 | CASSSPNEKLFF
TRBJ1-6 | - | - | TRBV11-3 | CASSLLGSFNSPLHF
TRBJ2-5 | - | - | TRBV30 | CAWAQETQYF
TRBJ1-1 | - | - | TRBV5-4 | CASSLGGMNTEAFF
TRBJ2-1 | - | TRBD2 | TRBV14 | CASSRWVREVSEQFF
TRBJ1-1 | - | - | TRBV5-8 | CASSPLRAIGAFF
TRBJ1-2 | - | - | TRBV5-4 | CASSLAGESRYGYTF
TRBJ2-7 | - | TRBD2 | TRBV5-1 | CASSFGTIGIHEQYF
TRBJ1-3 | - | - | TRBV5-1 | CASSTSGPISGNTIYF
TRBJ1-2 | - | TRBD1 | TRBV10-3 | CAISERQGYGYTF
TRBJ1-1 | - | - | TRBV4-1 | CASNPGQRVGEAFF
TRBJ1-4 | few | - | TRBV5-1 | CASSRDSRNEKLFF
TRBJ1-6 | - | - | TRBV6-4 | CASSYPGPYNSPLHF
TRBJ2-1 | medium-sized | TRBD2 | TRBV18 | CASSPWTSGRGGEQFF
TRBJ1-5 | - | - | TRBV5-1 | CASSPLGGVGNQPQHF